This note documents a single T cell receptor beta chain sequence. This sample is drawn from a study of blood T cell repertoires in COVID-19. As for the study in general: Samples taken during acute and convalescent COVID-19 were collected in the United States, Italy and Spain.

Produced via immunoSEQ multiplex PCR; TCRdb's table is partial and in-frame only. The table records more than 95,000 clones, roughly four fifths of them present only once. This CDR3 is built from 15 residues. The germline V gene has CDR1 MDHEN and CDR2 SYDVKM. The V and J ends lost 6 bases and 0 bases, in that order; junction bases with no gene match: 3. V usage is TRBV28 and J usage is TRBJ2-7; 12 nucleotides match TRBD2. This receptor was taken from a man aged 55 to 69 with acute or convalescent COVID-19. The sequencing sample was made of peripheral blood. CDR3 protein: CASSSSGGVSYEQYF. Written as DNA, the CDR3 is TGTGCCAGCAGCTCTAGCGGGGGGGTCTCCTACGAGCAGTACTTC.